This is a list of T cell receptor beta chains from one sample in a study of T cell responses to AZD1222 COVID-19 vaccine. Profiled with immunoSEQ multiplex PCR; TCRdb holds only in-frame clones, not every one. The sample carries about 100,000 clones, more than 70% recorded once. Sequenced material: peripheral blood, taken on day 0 of AZD1222 vaccination. All receptors derive from an adult in good health. Both conserved end residues are part of each CDR3. The order of the fields is CDR3 protein, CDR3 DNA, D gene, J gene, V gene, clone size, CDR3 length. The D gene is left open where the match is weak. Expanded clones get a size class; other rows say once, few or many, or leave the size out.

CDR3: CASSPTAPSSYEQYF; DNA: TGTGCCAGCAGCCCAACGGCCCCGAGCTCCTACGAGCAGTACTTC; D: NA; J: TRBJ2-7; V: TRBV7-2; size: NA; length: 15
CDR3: CASNGDNYYGYTF; DNA: TGTGCCTCCAATGGGGACAACTACTATGGCTACACCTTC; D: NA; J: TRBJ1-2; V: TRBV28; size: NA; length: 13
CDR3: CASTPGEAEAFF; DNA: TGTGCCAGCACTCCCGGGGAGGCCGAAGCTTTCTTT; D: NA; J: TRBJ1-1; V: TRBV7-8; size: NA; length: 12
CDR3: CASSIDGDQPQHF; DNA: TGTGCCAGCAGTATCGACGGGGATCAGCCCCAGCATTTT; D: NA; J: TRBJ1-5; V: TRBV28; size: NA; length: 13
CDR3: CASSSLRMSSYEQYF; DNA: TGTGCCAGCAGCTCCCTCCGAATGAGCTCCTACGAGCAGTACTTC; D: NA; J: TRBJ2-7; V: TRBV5-6; size: NA; length: 15
CDR3: CASSPSGSHTDTQYF; DNA: TGTGCCAGCAGCCCAAGCGGGAGCCACACAGATACGCAGTATTTT; D: TRBD2; J: TRBJ2-3; V: TRBV11-2; size: NA; length: 15
CDR3: CASSLAPGGRNTIYF; DNA: TGTGCCAGCAGCTTGGCCCCGGGAGGTAGAAACACCATATATTTT; D: NA; J: TRBJ1-3; V: TRBV5-5; size: few; length: 15
CDR3: CAISSIAGFEQFF; DNA: TGTGCCATCAGTTCGATAGCAGGGTTTGAGCAGTTCTTC; D: NA; J: TRBJ2-1; V: TRBV10-3; size: NA; length: 13
CDR3: CASRQTGYETQYF; DNA: TGTGCCAGCAGACAGACAGGGTACGAGACCCAGTACTTC; D: TRBD1; J: TRBJ2-5; V: TRBV3-1/TRBV3-2; size: NA; length: 13
CDR3: CASSSTGPVNQPQHF; DNA: TGTGCCAGTAGCTCAACAGGGCCCGTCAATCAGCCCCAGCATTTT; D: NA; J: TRBJ1-5; V: TRBV19; size: NA; length: 15
CDR3: CASIHTNRIEQYF; DNA: TGTGCCAGCATCCATACAAACAGGATCGAGCAGTACTTC; D: NA; J: TRBJ2-7; V: TRBV9; size: few; length: 13
CDR3: CASSETSSYNEQFF; DNA: TGTGCCAGCAGCGAGACTAGTTCCTACAATGAGCAGTTCTTC; D: NA; J: TRBJ2-1; V: TRBV9; size: NA; length: 14
CDR3: CASSFRTGRMNTEAFF; DNA: TGTGCCAGCAGTTTCAGAACAGGGAGAATGAACACTGAAGCTTTCTTT; D: NA; J: TRBJ1-1; V: TRBV27; size: NA; length: 16
CDR3: CASSTSDPGNTIYF; DNA: TGTGCCAGCAGTACCTCGGACCCTGGAAACACCATATATTTT; D: NA; J: TRBJ1-3; V: TRBV6-6; size: NA; length: 14
CDR3: CASSYSRARSNQPQHF; DNA: TGTGCCAGCAGTTACTCTCGGGCAAGGAGCAATCAGCCCCAGCATTTT; D: NA; J: TRBJ1-5; V: TRBV6-2/TRBV6-3; size: NA; length: 16
CDR3: CASSRRTGVSTNEKLFF; DNA: TGTGCCAGTAGCCGCAGGACAGGGGTCTCAACTAATGAAAAACTGTTTTTT; D: TRBD1; J: TRBJ1-4; V: TRBV19; size: NA; length: 17
CDR3: CAISESLAPSEQFF; DNA: TGTGCCATCAGTGAGTCGCTTGCGCCCAGCGAGCAGTTCTTC; D: NA; J: TRBJ2-1; V: TRBV10-3; size: NA; length: 14
CDR3: CAISGGGLGTDTQYF; DNA: TGTGCCATCAGTGGCGGGGGCCTGGGCACAGATACGCAGTATTTT; D: NA; J: TRBJ2-3; V: TRBV10-3; size: NA; length: 15
CDR3: CASSSSRAGVQETQYF; DNA: TGTGCCAGCAGCTCCTCCCGAGCGGGGGTCCAAGAGACCCAGTACTTC; D: TRBD2; J: TRBJ2-5; V: TRBV13; size: NA; length: 16
CDR3: CASSPRTVTSTDTQYF; DNA: TGTGCCAGCAGCCCTAGGACTGTTACTAGCACAGATACGCAGTATTTT; D: NA; J: TRBJ2-3; V: TRBV5-4; size: once; length: 16
CDR3: CASSRTGQSYGYTF; DNA: TGTGCCAGCAGCCGGACAGGGCAAAGCTATGGCTACACCTTC; D: TRBD1; J: TRBJ1-2; V: TRBV11-1; size: NA; length: 14
CDR3: CASSLGQGLGSPLHF; DNA: TGTGCCAGCAGCCTAGGACAGGGTTTGGGGTCACCCCTCCACTTT; D: TRBD1; J: TRBJ1-6; V: TRBV7-2; size: NA; length: 15
CDR3: CASSQARFPRIPNYGYTF; DNA: TGCGCCAGCAGCCAAGCTCGATTCCCCAGGATTCCTAACTATGGCTACACCTTC; D: NA; J: TRBJ1-2; V: TRBV4-3; size: NA; length: 18
CDR3: CASSPSLGEKLFF; DNA: TGTGCCAGCAGTCCATCGCTGGGTGAAAAACTGTTTTTT; D: NA; J: TRBJ1-4; V: TRBV6-5; size: NA; length: 13
CDR3: CASSFGSRGYTF; DNA: TGTGCCAGCAGTTTTGGGTCGAGGGGCTACACCTTC; D: NA; J: TRBJ1-2; V: TRBV28; size: once; length: 12
CDR3: CAISERGQGANSPLHF; DNA: TGTGCCATCAGTGAGAGGGGACAGGGGGCTAATTCACCCCTCCACTTT; D: TRBD1; J: TRBJ1-6; V: TRBV10-3; size: once; length: 16
CDR3: CAISEDRTGGDNQPQHF; DNA: TGTGCCATCAGTGAGGACCGGACAGGGGGGGACAATCAGCCCCAGCATTTT; D: TRBD1; J: TRBJ1-5; V: TRBV10-3; size: NA; length: 17
CDR3: CASSSGQVSGNTIYF; DNA: TGTGCCAGCAGTTCGGGACAGGTCTCTGGAAACACCATATATTTT; D: TRBD1; J: TRBJ1-3; V: TRBV28; size: NA; length: 15
CDR3: CASSDRGISNQPQHF; DNA: TGTGCCAGTAGTGACAGGGGAATAAGCAATCAGCCCCAGCATTTT; D: TRBD1; J: TRBJ1-5; V: TRBV19; size: NA; length: 15
CDR3: CASSVGVGTSGHEQYF; DNA: TGTGCCAGCAGCGTCGGGGTCGGGACTAGCGGACACGAGCAGTACTTC; D: TRBD2; J: TRBJ2-7; V: TRBV9; size: few; length: 16
CDR3: CASSSTGLKNTGELFF; DNA: TGTGCCAGCAGCTCCACGGGACTAAAAAACACCGGGGAGCTGTTTTTT; D: TRBD2; J: TRBJ2-2; V: TRBV7-3; size: NA; length: 16
CDR3: CATYRVTSTDTQYF; DNA: TGTGCCACATACAGGGTTACTAGCACAGATACGCAGTATTTT; D: NA; J: TRBJ2-3; V: TRBV28; size: NA; length: 14
CDR3: CASSQDQSMGGTDRFEQFF; DNA: TGTGCCAGCAGCCAAGATCAGAGTATGGGAGGAACAGACCGATTTGAGCAGTTCTTC; D: NA; J: TRBJ2-1; V: TRBV14; size: NA; length: 19
CDR3: CASTMMGDTQYF; DNA: TGTGCCAGCACCATGATGGGGGATACGCAGTATTTT; D: NA; J: TRBJ2-3; V: TRBV2; size: NA; length: 12
CDR3: CASSLFTGGQETQYF; DNA: TGTGCCAGCAGTTTATTTACCGGAGGGCAAGAGACCCAGTACTTC; D: NA; J: TRBJ2-5; V: TRBV28; size: once; length: 15
CDR3: CASSFEREYYNEQFF; DNA: TGTGCCAGCAGCTTCGAGCGGGAGTACTACAATGAGCAGTTCTTC; D: TRBD2; J: TRBJ2-1; V: TRBV11-2; size: NA; length: 15
CDR3: CASSQEGSSYNEQFF; DNA: TGTGCCAGCAGCCAAGAAGGGAGCTCCTACAATGAGCAGTTCTTC; D: NA; J: TRBJ2-1; V: TRBV3-1/TRBV3-2; size: NA; length: 15
CDR3: CASSARGLSSGELFF; DNA: TGTGCCAGCAGCGCAAGGGGGCTATCTTCCGGGGAGCTGTTTTTT; D: TRBD1; J: TRBJ2-2; V: TRBV6-5; size: NA; length: 15
CDR3: CASSLTGTGSLGEQYF; DNA: TGTGCCAGCAGCCTGACCGGGACAGGATCCCTGGGGGAGCAGTACTTC; D: TRBD1; J: TRBJ2-7; V: TRBV2; size: NA; length: 16
CDR3: CASSGGQGKVSDYSNQPQHF; DNA: TGTGCCAGCAGTGGGGGACAGGGAAAAGTCAGCGACTATAGCAATCAGCCCCAGCATTTT; D: TRBD1; J: TRBJ1-5; V: TRBV28; size: once; length: 20
CDR3: CASSLGGGDGYTF; DNA: TGTGCCAGCAGCTTAGGCGGGGGCGATGGCTACACCTTC; D: NA; J: TRBJ1-2; V: TRBV7-9; size: NA; length: 13
CDR3: CASQLAGAVTDTQYF; DNA: TGTGCCAGCCAATTAGCGGGAGCGGTCACAGATACGCAGTATTTT; D: TRBD2; J: TRBJ2-3; V: TRBV7-3; size: NA; length: 15
CDR3: CASGTGGSSEAFF; DNA: TGTGCCAGTGGGACAGGGGGGAGTTCTGAAGCTTTCTTT; D: TRBD1; J: TRBJ1-1; V: TRBV19; size: few; length: 13
CDR3: CASSSSGTNTGELFF; DNA: TGTGCCAGCAGCTCATCCGGGACTAACACCGGGGAGCTGTTTTTT; D: NA; J: TRBJ2-2; V: TRBV5-4; size: NA; length: 15
CDR3: CASSYSRLRGRADETQYF; DNA: TGTGCCAGCAGTTACAGTCGGCTTCGCGGGAGGGCCGATGAGACCCAGTACTTC; D: TRBD2; J: TRBJ2-5; V: TRBV6-2/TRBV6-3; size: NA; length: 18
CDR3: CASSRTGGRGEQFF; DNA: TGTGCCAGCAGCCGGACAGGGGGCAGAGGTGAGCAGTTCTTC; D: TRBD1; J: TRBJ2-1; V: TRBV3-1/TRBV3-2; size: NA; length: 14
CDR3: CASTSRGGANYGYTF; DNA: TGTGCCAGCACCTCGAGGGGGGGAGCTAACTATGGCTACACCTTC; D: NA; J: TRBJ1-2; V: TRBV7-9; size: NA; length: 15